In this sample, the clone carrying this TCR beta chain turned up a few times. Isolated RNA was reverse transcribed in full, so expressed TCRB transcripts were sequenced. Generated by immunoSEQ multiplex PCR, the TCRdb table keeps only in-frame clones and is missing some. This table holds almost 350,000 clones, under 8.5% found once. These data are taken from a study of beta chain features in type 1 diabetes. V was shortened by 7 bases and J by 4 bases, with 8 bases between the two germline ends. CDR1 MDHEN and CDR2 SYDVKM come from the germline V gene. The CDR3 is 12 amino acids. What was sequenced was central memory CD4+ T cells from blood. This chain uses TRBV28 with TRBJ1-5; D is ambiguous. The sequence came from a woman aged 18-30 years in good health. For the CDR3, the DNA is TGTGCCAGCAAAATCGCTAATCAGCCCCAGCATTTT. Translated, it gives CASKIANQPQHF.